The next 18 T cell receptor beta chains were all read from a single sample in a study of T cells after yellow fever vaccination. TCRdb fed the 5' RACE reads into MiXCR, producing one record per CDR3 protein. Of about 300,000 distinct CDR3 sequences detected, approximately 10% appear once; the ten largest clones hold about 3.7%. Sequencing was performed on CD4+ T cells sorted from PBMCs, taken 5 days after the yellow fever booster vaccination. The receptors were gathered from a man younger than 35 who received the YFV17D yellow fever vaccine.

At least ten counts were recorded for this clonotype. The rearrangement uses TRBV9 and TRBJ2-7; D possibly corresponds to TRBD2 (6 bases). CDR1 is SGDLS, CDR2 YYNGEE, per germline. The CDR3 consists of 15 residues. Trimming removed 0 bases from V and 2 bases from J, with 12 bases in between. The CDR3 DNA reads as TGTGCCAGCAGCGTAGGAGCGGGCGGAACCTACGAGCAGTACTTC. It encodes CASSVGAGGTYEQYF. Full variable domain (missing parts from reference TRBV9 and TRBJ2-7): DSGVTQTPKHLITATGQRVTLRCSPRSGDLSVYWYQQSLDQGLQFLIQYYNGEERAKGNILERFSAQQFPDLHSELNLSSLELGDSALYFCASSVGAGGTYEQYFGPGTRLTVT.

Only a few counts were recorded for this clonotype. The chain employs TRBV4-1 and TRBJ2-7; D is possibly TRBD2 (6 bases). Looked up from germline, CDR1 is MGHRA and CDR2 is YSYEKL. Deletions cut 3 bases from V and 2 bases from J, with 17 bases between. The CDR3 contains 16 residues. The CDR3 coding sequence is TGCGCCAGCAGCCACCCCTTGGGGGGATCACCCTACGAGCAGTACTTC. Its translation is CASSHPLGGSPYEQYF.

In this sample, this clonotype turned up a few times. The genes are TRBV24-1 and TRBJ2-3; the D call may be TRBD1 or TRBD2 (5 bases each). Per germline, CDR1 KGHDR and CDR2 SFDVKD. This CDR3 is built from 12 residues. V lost 6 bases, J lost 10 bases, and 13 bases lay in between. The CDR3 is CATSTLGVAQYF. The CDR3 bases are TGTGCCACCAGTACCCTGGGGGTGGCGCAGTATTTT.

There are a few counts of this clonotype. The chain is built from TRBV18 and TRBJ2-5, with 9 bases identical to TRBD1. Germline V CDR1 and CDR2: KGHSH, LQKENI. The CDR3 is 14 residues long. V lost 11 bases and J lost 5; bases outside the gene matches: 12. In DNA, the CDR3 is TGTGCCTCTTCGGACAGGGGATCGTCGGAGACCCAGTACTTC. Translation gives CASSDRGSSETQYF.

In this sample, this clonotype turned up many times. The CDR3 DNA is TGCAGTGCTGAGGGGATGAGGACTGAAGCTTTCTTT. As protein: CSAEGMRTEAFF. The genes are TRBV20-1 and TRBJ1-1; D is possibly TRBD1 (5 bases). The CDR3 covers 12 residues. Per the germline V gene, CDR1 is DFQATT and CDR2 is SNEGSKA (reference sequence). V gave up 5 bases and J gave up 5 bases, with 12 bases separating them.

The sample holds a few counts of this clonotype. This chain uses TRBV5-4 with TRBJ2-3, with TRBD2 identical over 12 bases. V dropped 4 bases and J dropped 2; count of bases not matched to a gene: 5. Germline-derived CDR1 and CDR2 are SGHNT and YYREEE (reference sequence). The CDR3 contains 16 residues. The CDR3 here is CASSLRLAGDTDTQYF. For the CDR3, the DNA is TGTGCCAGCAGCCTACGACTAGCGGGGGACACAGATACGCAGTATTTT.

This chain connects TRBV20-1 to TRBJ2-2; D might be TRBD1 or TRBD2, each matching 5 bases. Germline CDR1 reads DFQATT; CDR2 reads SNEGSKA (reference sequence). Trimming shortened V by 4 bases and J by 5 bases, and 11 bases separated the two germline ends. The CDR3 loop spans 13 amino acids. The DNA for the CDR3 is TGCAGTGCTAAGAAGGGGAGTACCGGGGAGCTGTTTTTT. It translates to CSAKKGSTGELFF.

This chain uses TRBV19 with TRBJ2-5; 10 bases agree with TRBD1. V lost 4 bases, J lost 5 bases, and 4 bases stayed unmatched. The CDR3 spans 14 residues. CDR1 and CDR2 (germline): LNHDA, SQIVND (reference sequence). The chain's CDR3 is CASSNRQGAETQYF. Written as DNA, the CDR3 is TGTGCCAGTAGTAATCGACAGGGGGCTGAGACCCAGTACTTC.

CDR3 amino acids: CASSQGAQGTGELFF. The CDR3 DNA is TGCGCCAGCAGCCAAGGGGCACAGGGCACCGGGGAGCTGTTTTTT. V and J are TRBV4-3 and TRBJ2-2; D is perhaps TRBD1 (6 bases). Germline values: CDR1 LGHNA, CDR2 YSLEER. The CDR3 consists of 15 residues. Trimming cost V 1 base and J 4 bases, with 10 bases left between them.

The chain combines TRBV18 with TRBJ1-1, with no clear D. Germline V gives CDR1 KGHSH, CDR2 LQKENI. This CDR3 has 17 residues. Trimming cost V 3 bases and J 1 base, with 18 bases left between them. CDR3 DNA sequence: TGTGCCAGCTCACCCCGGTCGTTGGAGGGAACGAACACTGAAGCTTTCTTT. This encodes CASSPRSLEGTNTEAFF.

The chain employs TRBV6-5 and TRBJ2-2; 8 bases fit TRBD2. Trimming at V came to 6 bases and at J to 6 bases, leaving 3 bases not matched to a gene. The CDR3 runs 13 residues. Looked up from germline, CDR1 is MNHEY and CDR2 is SVGAGI. CDR3 coding DNA: TGTGCCAGCAGAGGGACTAGTGCCGGGGAGCTGTTTTTT. This codes for CASRGTSAGELFF.

This clonotype was picked up a small number of times. The CDR3 loop is CASSPRVKGTQYF. CDR3 coding DNA: TGTGCCAGCAGTCCCAGGGTAAAGGGGACCCAGTACTTC. V is TRBV28 and J is TRBJ2-5; tentatively, D is TRBD1 (5 bases). Germline V CDR1 and CDR2: MDHEN, SYDVKM. With 5 bases removed from V and 7 bases from J, the gap between germline ends came to 14 bases. The CDR3 covers 13 residues. The full variable domain, in which reference TRBV28 and TRBJ2-5 provide the parts outside the CDR3, is DVKVTQSSRYLVKRTGEKVFLECVQDMDHENMFWYRQDPGLGLRLIYFSYDVKMKEKGDIPEGYSVSREKKERFSLILESASTNQTSMYLCASSPRVKGTQYFGPGTRLLVL.

This clonotype was picked up a small number of times. The genes are TRBV12-3 or TRBV12-4 and TRBJ2-1; D is perhaps TRBD2 (5 bases). CDR3 length equals 14 residues. V was shortened by 3 bases and J by 6 bases, with 12 bases between the two germline ends. The CDR3 nucleotides read TGTGCCAGCAGTTTTGACTACCCGGGCAATGAGCAGTTCTTC. Encoded protein: CASSFDYPGNEQFF.

The table lists this clonotype with a few counts. The chain is built from TRBV7-2 and TRBJ2-7; 9 positions match TRBD1. Germline V CDR1 and CDR2: SGHTA, FQGNSA. The V gene end was trimmed by 0 bases and the J gene end by 5 bases; junction bases not matched to a gene: 5. This CDR3 is built from 15 residues. This CDR3 reads CASSLAWTGDHEQYV. CDR3 bases: TGTGCCAGCAGCTTAGCGTGGACAGGGGACCACGAGCAGTACGTC.

This clonotype was picked up a small number of times. The chain employs TRBV6-1 and TRBJ2-3; D is unresolved. The CDR3 has 12 residues. Germline CDR1 and CDR2: MNHNS and SASEGT. Trimming left V 5 bases short and J 5 bases short, with 8 bases between. CDR3 nucleotides: TGTGCCAGCAGTAACAGAGGAGATACGCAGTATTTT. Protein product: CASSNRGDTQYF.

This chain joins TRBV10-1 and TRBJ2-5; 8 nucleotides line up with TRBD2. The ends lost 1 base at V and 4 bases at J; junction bases unmatched: 8. Germline-derived CDR1 and CDR2 are WNHNN and SYGVQD (reference sequence). The CDR3 has 16 amino acids. CDR3 sequence: CASSEWSGGRGETQYF. CDR3 DNA: TGCGCCAGCAGTGAGTGGTCGGGGGGGCGAGGAGAGACCCAGTACTTC.

Ten or more counts support this clonotype. This chain connects TRBV5-4 to TRBJ2-2, with D possibly being TRBD1 (5 bases). The germline V gene encodes CDR1 SGHNT and CDR2 YYREEE (reference sequence). This CDR3 has 13 amino acids. V was pared by 4 bases and J by 4 bases, with 8 bases between. For the CDR3, the DNA is TGTGCCAGCAGCCCGGACATCACCGGGGAGCTGTTTTTT. Its translation is CASSPDITGELFF.

This clonotype was seen at least ten times. This chain joins TRBV5-4 and TRBJ2-7, with 10 bases matching TRBD2. The germline gives CDR1 SGHNT, CDR2 YYREEE (reference sequence). The CDR3 sequence is 13 residues long. After removal of 10 bases from V and 5 bases from J, the junction contained 9 bases not matched to a gene. This CDR3 reads CAVERGGLNEQYF. In nucleotides, the CDR3 is TGTGCCGTCGAGCGGGGGGGCCTCAACGAGCAGTACTTC.